Reported below is one TCR beta chain. The germline CDR1 and CDR2 sequences are SGHTA and FQGNSA. There are 13 residues in the CDR3. Trimming pared 1 base from V and 8 bases from J, leaving 11 bases between. The data originate from a study of blood T cell repertoires in COVID-19. Overall study context: Spain, Italy and the United States supplied samples that represented acute and convalescent COVID-19.

The study recruited people aged about 18 to 89 years across around 23 US areas. Cohorts were determined from participant-reported clinical history. All recovered Cohort 3 donors got two negative PCRs, got clearance, or saw symptom resolution. Repertoires were generated with immunoSEQ multiplex PCR, while TCRdb's copy carries only in-frame clones and drops some. This table holds around 330,000 clones, about 87% found once. The chain links TRBV7-2 to TRBJ1-2; no reliable D call. The sequencing sample was made of PBMCs or T cells enriched from blood (not recorded which). This TCR was sampled from a woman in her late teens or twenties who had recovered from COVID-19. In DNA form, the CDR3 reads TGTGCCAGCAGCTTAGTGGGCCTCGGAGGCTACACCTTC. This encodes CASSLVGLGGYTF. Combining the CDR3 with reference TRBV7-2 and TRBJ1-2 gives the whole variable domain GAGVSQSPSNKVTEKGKDVELRCDPISGHTALYWYRQSLGQGLEFLIYFQGNSAPDKSGLPSDRFSAERTGGSVSTLTIQRTQQEDSAVYLCASSLVGLGGYTFGSGTRLTVV.